These 30 T cell receptor beta chains were all obtained from the same sample, sequenced in a study of T cells expressing NK-cell markers. TCRdb reprocessed the 5' RACE reads; each CDR3 protein has one entry and no DNA is given. This sample's table has about 400,000 distinct CDR3 sequences. What was sequenced was blood T cells: a sorted CD56 or NKG2C T cell subset, CD4+ or CD8+ T cells, or bulk PBMC T cells (not recorded which). Every receptor here comes from a woman between 45 and 60 years old in good health.

V gene TRBV12-3 or TRBV12-4 combines with J gene TRBJ1-2; TCRdb gives TRBD1 as the D gene, but with no DNA this cannot be confirmed. The CDR3 has 13 residues. CDR3 region: CASSQGFGGGYTF.

The V call is TRBV27, the J call TRBJ2-2; TCRdb names TRBD1, which stays unverified in the absence of DNA. The CDR3 runs to 13 residues. Germline lookup yields CDR1 MNHEY and CDR2 SMNVEV (reference sequence). The CDR3 here is CAPRAENTGELFF.

The V and J genes are TRBV4-2 and TRBJ2-2; without DNA, the TCRdb call of TRBD2 cannot be checked. Looked up from germline, CDR1 is LGHNA and CDR2 is YNFKEQ. This CDR3 has 15 residues. The CDR3 is CASSQDMGAAGELFF.

The rearrangement links TRBV5-1 to TRBJ1-6; without DNA, the TCRdb call of TRBD1 cannot be checked. In germline, CDR1 is SGHRS, CDR2 YFSETQ. The CDR3 covers 12 residues. CDR3 loop: CASSPWEGPLHF.

The chain employs TRBV5-1 and TRBJ2-1. There are 15 residues in the CDR3. Per germline, CDR1 SGHRS and CDR2 YFSETQ. The CDR3 sequence is CASTLAPSSYNEQFF.

The CDR3 loop is CATTFLGGELFF. V and J are TRBV24-1 and TRBJ2-2. Germline V CDR1 and CDR2: KGHDR, SFDVKD. This CDR3 has 12 residues.

The genes are TRBV27 and TRBJ2-7; TCRdb proposes TRBD2, but this gene call is untestable without DNA. The CDR3 has 16 residues. Germline CDR1 reads MNHEY; CDR2 reads SMNVEV (reference sequence). The CDR3 protein is CASSSKLAGRTYEQYF.

This CDR3 is CAISPGPNQPQHF. The J gene is TRBJ1-5, the V gene TRBV10-3. Per germline, CDR1 ENHRY and CDR2 SYGVKD. The CDR3 length is 13 residues.

The chain's CDR3 is CSDPASNTGELFF. The chain has TRBV20-1 and TRBJ2-2. The CDR3 has 13 residues. Germline V gives CDR1 DFQATT, CDR2 SNEGSKA (reference sequence).

The V call is TRBV20-1, the J call TRBJ1-5; checking the TCRdb D call of TRBD1 is not possible without DNA. Germline lookup yields CDR1 DFQATT and CDR2 SNEGSKA (reference sequence). The CDR3 length is 14 residues. This CDR3 is CSAREDRGLEPQHF.

The chain combines TRBV20-1 with TRBJ2-1; the D call of TRBD2 rests on TCRdb alone, since no DNA is present to check it. From germline, CDR1 is DFQATT and CDR2 SNEGSKA (reference sequence). The CDR3 extends over 14 amino acids. The CDR3 sequence: CSASASGRMDEQFF.

The chain combines TRBV12-3 or TRBV12-4 with TRBJ2-1; TCRdb designates TRBD1, a call that cannot be tested without DNA. This CDR3 has 21 residues. CDR3 sequence reads: CASSSYPFGTVLPSSYNEQFF.

The rearrangement joins TRBV10-2 to TRBJ2-1; TCRdb names TRBD1, which stays unverified in the absence of DNA. This CDR3 has 14 amino acids. Per germline, CDR1 WSHSY and CDR2 SAAADI. CDR3 in amino acids: CASGTQPSYNEQFF.

V and J are TRBV5-6 and TRBJ2-3; TCRdb reports TRBD2, a call that lacks DNA to check it against. This CDR3 is 16 amino acids long. Germline values: CDR1 SGHDT, CDR2 YYEEEE. The CDR3 spells CASSPGLADPTDTQYF.

The chain employs TRBV5-1 and TRBJ2-5; TCRdb proposes TRBD1, but this gene call is untestable without DNA. This CDR3 has 17 residues. Germline lookup yields CDR1 SGHRS and CDR2 YFSETQ. The CDR3 sequence: CASSQSAWDRRIETQYF.

The chain joins TRBV5-1 to TRBJ2-1; TCRdb proposes TRBD2, but this gene call is untestable without DNA. In germline, CDR1 is SGHRS, CDR2 YFSETQ. The CDR3 is 15 residues long. The CDR3 sequence: CASSPGLAGVHEQFF.

The chain recombines TRBV29-1 with TRBJ2-1. CDR1 is SQVTM, CDR2 ANQGSEA, per germline. The CDR3 is 12 amino acids. This CDR3 is CSVVEGVKEGFF.

The rearrangement uses TRBV27 and TRBJ2-7; TCRdb reports TRBD2, a call that lacks DNA to check it against. The length of the CDR3 is 15 residues. The germline V gene has CDR1 MNHEY and CDR2 SMNVEV (reference sequence). The CDR3 spells CASSFLLAGIYEQYF.

The V and J genes are TRBV20-1 and TRBJ2-2. This CDR3 comprises 13 residues. CDR1 and CDR2 from the germline V gene are DFQATT and SNEGSKA (reference sequence). Here the CDR3 reads CSARDHGTGELFF.

The chain carries TRBV12-3 or TRBV12-4 and TRBJ1-2; TCRdb's D call of TRBD1 is untestable without DNA. This CDR3 is built from 14 residues. The CDR3 is CASTQGGLGYGYTF.

V gene TRBV21-1 combines with J gene TRBJ2-2; as DNA is missing, the TRBD1 call by TCRdb cannot be tested. TRBV21-1 is a pseudogene segment. CDR3 length equals 16 residues. The CDR3 sequence is CASSNSGTTNTGELFF.

The chain employs TRBV2 and TRBJ2-1; TCRdb's D call, TRBD2, is unchecked because there is no DNA. CDR3 length: 13 residues. CDR1 is SNHLY, CDR2 FYNNEI, per germline. This chain's CDR3 is CASMSAGGNEQFF.

This rearrangement joins TRBV6-6 to TRBJ2-1; there is no DNA to check the TCRdb D call of TRBD2. CDR3 length equals 13 residues. Germline V gene sequence: CDR1 MNHNY, CDR2 SVGAGI (reference sequence). The CDR3 region is CATTRTNSNEQFF.

CDR3 sequence: CSAERRGQGGQPQHF. The genes are TRBV20-1 and TRBJ1-5; the TCRdb call, TRBD1, lacks DNA for checking. Germline lookup yields CDR1 DFQATT and CDR2 SNEGSKA (reference sequence). This CDR3 contains 15 residues.

The V gene is TRBV7-8, the J gene TRBJ1-5; lacking DNA, the TRBD1 call made by TCRdb goes unchecked. Germline-derived CDR1 and CDR2 are SGHVS and FQNEAQ. The CDR3 loop spans 16 amino acids. The CDR3: CASSRVSGTGNQPQHF.

The chain recombines TRBV6-5 with TRBJ2-1; no DNA is available, so the TRBD2 call from TCRdb remains unchecked. CDR3 size: 14 residues. Germline V gene sequence: CDR1 MNHEY, CDR2 SVGAGI. CDR3 sequence reads: CASSRERGSNEQFF.

The chain combines TRBV12-3 or TRBV12-4 with TRBJ2-2; TCRdb's D call of TRBD1 is untestable without DNA. This CDR3 is 16 amino acids long. The CDR3 loop is CASRVTGTGNTGELFF.

This sequence joins TRBV7-9 and TRBJ2-7; the D gene TCRdb calls, TRBD2, cannot be checked with no DNA. Germline loops: CDR1 SEHNR, CDR2 FQNEAQ (reference sequence). The CDR3 runs 15 residues. This CDR3 reads CASSATGTAYYEQYF. The whole variable domain, remainder taken from reference TRBV7-9 and TRBJ2-7, is DTGVSQNPRHKITKRGQNVTFRCDPISEHNRLYWYRQTLGQGPEFLTYFQNEAQLEKSRLLSDRFSAERPKGSFSTLEIQRTEQGDSAMYLCASSATGTAYYEQYFGPGTRLTVT.

V and J are TRBV3-1 and TRBJ1-5; checking the TCRdb D call of TRBD1 is not possible without DNA. This CDR3 comprises 16 residues. CDR1 LGHDT and CDR2 YNNKEL come from the germline V gene (reference sequence). CDR3: CASSQDGTVSNQPQHF. Full variable domain (outside the CDR3, taken from reference TRBV3-1 and TRBJ1-5): DTAVSQTPKYLVTQMGNDKSIKCEQNLGHDTMYWYKQDSKKFLKIMFSYNNKELIINETVPNRFSPKSPDKAHLNLHINSLELGDSAVYFCASSQDGTVSNQPQHFGDGTRLSIL.

The chain combines TRBV20-1 with TRBJ1-1. This CDR3 is 11 amino acids long. CDR1 is DFQATT, CDR2 SNEGSKA, per germline (reference sequence). CDR3: CSADEGTEAFF.